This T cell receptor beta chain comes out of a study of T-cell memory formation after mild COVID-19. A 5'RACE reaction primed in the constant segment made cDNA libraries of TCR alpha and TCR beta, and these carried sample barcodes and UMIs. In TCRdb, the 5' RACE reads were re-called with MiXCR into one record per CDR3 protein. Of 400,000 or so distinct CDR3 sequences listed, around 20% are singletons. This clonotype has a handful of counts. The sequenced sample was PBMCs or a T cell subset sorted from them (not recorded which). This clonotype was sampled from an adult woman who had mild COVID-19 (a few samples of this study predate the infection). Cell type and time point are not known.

CDR3 loop: CASSQDLESTQYF. CDR3 DNA sequence: TGTGCCAGCAGCCAAGATCTCGAGTCCACGCAGTATTTT. The chain carries TRBV14 and TRBJ2-3; D call uncertain. The CDR3 is 13 amino acids. The V end lost 0 bases, the J end lost 9 bases, and 10 bases lay between the germline ends. The germline CDR1 and CDR2 sequences are SGHDN and FVKESK.